Given below is one TCR beta chain in context. The protocol was immunoSEQ multiplex PCR, while the TCRdb copy is restricted to in-frame clones and leaves out a portion. The data show 35,000 to 45,000 clones, with roughly 70% seen just once and approximately 62% held by the top ten. The data belong to a study of blood T cell repertoires in COVID-19. Sequencing was performed on peripheral blood. The sequence was collected from an older man with acute or convalescent COVID-19.

This chain's CDR3 is CASSTGTDYNEQFF. Written as DNA, the CDR3 is TGCGCCAGCAGCACCGGGACAGATTACAATGAGCAGTTCTTC. The V call is TRBV5-1, the J call TRBJ2-1; 7 bases fit TRBD1. The germline CDR1 and CDR2 sequences are SGHRS and YFSETQ. The CDR3 loop spans 14 amino acids. Losses at the gene ends were 4 bases for V and 4 bases for J; bases not matched to a gene: 5. Full variable domain (outside the CDR3, taken from reference TRBV5-1 and TRBJ2-1): KAGVTQTPRYLIKTRGQQVTLSCSPISGHRSVSWYQQTPGQGLQFLFEYFSETQRNKGNFPGRFSGRQFSNSRSEMNVSTLELGDSALYLCASSTGTDYNEQFFGPGTRLTVL.